This T cell receptor beta chain was sequenced during a study of neurological immune-mediated disorders. This clonotype was seen repeatedly, ten times or more. CDR1 WNHNN and CDR2 SYGVQD come from the germline V gene (reference sequence). Trimming removed 6 bases from V and 6 bases from J, with 21 bases in between. This CDR3 spans 16 amino acids. MiXCR, run by TCRdb on the 5' RACE reads, gives a single entry per CDR3 protein. The table lists under 30,000 distinct CDR3 sequences, roughly 13% of them singletons. Preparation of the unsorted libraries drew on 2 million PBMCs stored at -80 C. The sample was PBMCs. The rearrangement uses TRBV10-1 and TRBJ2-4, with D maybe TRBD2 (6 bases). This TCR came from a woman aged 40 to 50 with HTLV-1-associated myelopathy (HAM/TSP). The CDR3 sequence is CASSSGGPWLGNIQYF. As DNA, the CDR3 is TGCGCCAGCAGCTCCGGGGGTCCCTGGCTCGGAAACATTCAGTACTTC.